What follows is one T cell receptor beta chain and its context. Its target is not known. CDR3 length: 14 residues. Trimming cost V 7 bases and J 4 bases; bases outside gene matches: 6. The germline V gene encodes CDR1 MNHNY and CDR2 SVGAGI (reference sequence). Sequencing used immunoSEQ multiplex PCR; TCRdb keeps in-frame clones, though not all of them. In the table there are about a million clones, approximately 77% of which are singletons. The sample is drawn from a study of shared clonotypes between healthy human individuals. Study findings and constraints: The authors expected sequencing depth to affect clonotype sharing among donors.

Subsets obtained from CD4+ cells comprised CD45RA+ naive and CD45RA-negative memory cells. This chain uses TRBV6-6 with TRBJ2-2; 7 bases are shared with TRBD2. The TCR comes from a young man in good health. Some clones in this sample may be carry-over from other donors' samples. The sample was memory CD4+ T cells from PBMCs. Subset defined: CD45RA-negative fraction. In nucleotides, the CDR3 is TGTGCCAGCAAAACCGGGACTATCACCGGGGAGCTGTTTTTT. Translated, it gives CASKTGTITGELFF.